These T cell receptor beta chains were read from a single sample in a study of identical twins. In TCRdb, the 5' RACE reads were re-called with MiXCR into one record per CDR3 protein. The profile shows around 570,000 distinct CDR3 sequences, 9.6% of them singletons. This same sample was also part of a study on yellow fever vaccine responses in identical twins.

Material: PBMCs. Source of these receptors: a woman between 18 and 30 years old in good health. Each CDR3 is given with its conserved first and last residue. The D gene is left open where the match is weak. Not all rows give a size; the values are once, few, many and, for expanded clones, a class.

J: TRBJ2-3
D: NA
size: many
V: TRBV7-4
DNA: TGTGCCAGCAGCTTACTCCCAGATACGCAGTATTTT
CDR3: CASSLLPDTQYF

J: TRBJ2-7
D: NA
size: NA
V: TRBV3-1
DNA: TGTGCCAGCAGCCTCCGCCGGGACTGGAACGAGCAGTACTTC
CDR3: CASSLRRDWNEQYF

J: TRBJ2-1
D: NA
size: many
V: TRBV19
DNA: TGTGCCAGTAGTAATCGGGGCGGGCCGTCCCCGTTCTTC
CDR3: CASSNRGGPSPFF

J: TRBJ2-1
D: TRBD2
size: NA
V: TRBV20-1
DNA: TGCAGTGCCCCCGGGCGAAAAAGCGGGAGGAGAAATGAGCAGTTCTTC
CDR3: CSAPGRKSGRRNEQFF

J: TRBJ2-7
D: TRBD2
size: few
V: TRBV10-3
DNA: TGTGCCACCCCTCGTGTGATAGCGGGAGGGATTGATTCCTACGAGCAGTACTTC
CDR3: CATPRVIAGGIDSYEQYF

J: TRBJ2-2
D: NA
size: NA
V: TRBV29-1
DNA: TGCAGCGTTTCGCCTAACACCGGGGAGCTGTTTTTT
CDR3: CSVSPNTGELFF

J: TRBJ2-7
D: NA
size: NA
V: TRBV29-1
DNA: TGCAGCGGGTGGACAGCAACCGGCGAGCAGTACTTC
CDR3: CSGWTATGEQYF

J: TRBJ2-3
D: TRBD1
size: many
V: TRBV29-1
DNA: TGCAGCGTGTCGGGACAGACAAGCACAGATACGCAGTATTTT
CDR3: CSVSGQTSTDTQYF

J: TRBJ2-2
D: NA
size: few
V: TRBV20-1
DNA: TGCAGTGCTAGAGTTTTAACGAACACCGGGGAGCTGTTTTTT
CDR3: CSARVLTNTGELFF

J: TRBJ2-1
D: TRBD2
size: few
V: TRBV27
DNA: TGTGCCAGCAGTTTTAAAGAGCGGGAGATCTGGAATGAGCAGTTCTTC
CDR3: CASSFKEREIWNEQFF

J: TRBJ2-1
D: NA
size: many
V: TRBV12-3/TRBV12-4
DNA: TGTGCCAGCAGTTTAGGAGGGGTCAATGAGCAGTTCTTC
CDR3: CASSLGGVNEQFF

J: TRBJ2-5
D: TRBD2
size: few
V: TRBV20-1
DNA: TGCAGTGCTAGTAGGTCCTCTCGCGGGGGGGACGAGACCCAGTACTTC
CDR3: CSASRSSRGGDETQYF

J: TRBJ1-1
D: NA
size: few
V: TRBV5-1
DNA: TGCGCCAGCAGCCCCGGGTGGGACGGTGGCTTGGAGAACACTGAAGCTTTCTTT
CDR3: CASSPGWDGGLENTEAFF

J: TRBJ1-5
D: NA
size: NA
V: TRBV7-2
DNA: TGTGCCAGCAGTTATCAGGGTCAGCCCCAGCATTTT
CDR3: CASSYQGQPQHF

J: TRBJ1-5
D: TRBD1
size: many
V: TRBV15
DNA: TGTGCCACCAGCAGCGACAGGGTTCAGCCCCAGCATTTT
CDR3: CATSSDRVQPQHF

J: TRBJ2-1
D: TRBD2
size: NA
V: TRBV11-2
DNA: TGTGCCAGCAGCCCAGCGGGAGTTTACAATGAGCAGTTCTTC
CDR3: CASSPAGVYNEQFF

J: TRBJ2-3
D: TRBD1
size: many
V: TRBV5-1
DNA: TGCGCCAGCAGCACGGGGGGACAGGGCTTAACAGATACGCAGTATTTT
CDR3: CASSTGGQGLTDTQYF

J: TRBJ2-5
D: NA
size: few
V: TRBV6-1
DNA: TGTGCCAGCAGTGGGCCCAGACTACACACGGAGACCCAGTACTTC
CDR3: CASSGPRLHTETQYF

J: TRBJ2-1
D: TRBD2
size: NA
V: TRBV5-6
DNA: TGTGCCAGCAGCTTGAGACTAGCGGGGGGGGACAATGAGCAGTTCTTC
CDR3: CASSLRLAGGDNEQFF

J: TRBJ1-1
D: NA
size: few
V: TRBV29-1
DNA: TGCAGCGTTGATTGGCAGGGCGCCACTGAAGCTTTCTTT
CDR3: CSVDWQGATEAFF

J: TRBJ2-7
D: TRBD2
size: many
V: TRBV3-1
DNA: TGTGCCAGCAGCCAAGATAAGAAGCGGGGAACCTACGAGCAGTACTTC
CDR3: CASSQDKKRGTYEQYF

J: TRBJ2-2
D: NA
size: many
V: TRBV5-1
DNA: TGCGCCAGCAGCTTGGCCGGGCAGATCACCGGGGAGCTGTTTTTT
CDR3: CASSLAGQITGELFF

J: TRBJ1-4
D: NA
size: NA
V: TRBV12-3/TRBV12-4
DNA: TGTGCCATCACACTGGATCAGGGGAATGGAAAACTGTTTTTT
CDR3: CAITLDQGNGKLFF

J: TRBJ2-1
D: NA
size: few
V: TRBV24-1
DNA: TGTGCCACCAGTGATTTCTCAACGGTAGGTGTCGATGAGCAGTTCTTC
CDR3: CATSDFSTVGVDEQFF

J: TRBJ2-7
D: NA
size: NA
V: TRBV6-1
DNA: TGTGCCAGCAGTCCAGGCGCGGGGAGGTACGAGCAGTACTTC
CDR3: CASSPGAGRYEQYF

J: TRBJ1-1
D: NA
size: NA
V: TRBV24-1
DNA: TGTGCCACCAGTGATCTGGGAACTGAAGCTTTCTTT
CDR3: CATSDLGTEAFF

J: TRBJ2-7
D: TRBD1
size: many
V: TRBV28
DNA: TGTGCCAGCAGGTGGGCACAGGGGGTTTACGAGCAGTACTTC
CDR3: CASRWAQGVYEQYF

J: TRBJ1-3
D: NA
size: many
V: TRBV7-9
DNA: TGTGCCAGCAGCTTAGCGGGAACCGGAGGAAACACCATATATTTT
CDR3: CASSLAGTGGNTIYF

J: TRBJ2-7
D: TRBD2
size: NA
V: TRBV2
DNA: TGTGCCAGCAGTATCAGCGGGGGCCCCTACGAGCAGTACTTC
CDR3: CASSISGGPYEQYF

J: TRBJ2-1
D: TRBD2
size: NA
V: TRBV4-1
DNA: TGCGCCAGCAGCCCCGAACGGGGGGACAATGAGCAGTTCTTC
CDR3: CASSPERGDNEQFF

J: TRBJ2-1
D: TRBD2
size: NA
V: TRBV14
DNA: TGTGCCAGCAGCCAAGCCCCTAGCGGGAGCAATCCTGAGCAGTTCTTC
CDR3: CASSQAPSGSNPEQFF

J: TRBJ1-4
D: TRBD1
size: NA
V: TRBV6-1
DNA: TGTGCCAGCAGTCCGACAGGGACTAATGAAAAACTGTTTTTT
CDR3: CASSPTGTNEKLFF

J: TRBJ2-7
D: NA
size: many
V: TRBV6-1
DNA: TGTGCCAGCAGTAACACCTACGAGCAGTACTTC
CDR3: CASSNTYEQYF

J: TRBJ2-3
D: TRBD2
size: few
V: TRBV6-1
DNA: TGTGCCAGCAGCGATACAAGTCCGGGACTAGCGGGGGGGAATACGCAGTATTTT
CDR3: CASSDTSPGLAGGNTQYF

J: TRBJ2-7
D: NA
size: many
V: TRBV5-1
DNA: TGCGCCAGCAGCTTTGCCCCTCTCTACGAGCAGTACTTC
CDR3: CASSFAPLYEQYF